This T cell receptor (beta chain) was sequenced in a study of T cell clonotyping in hematopoietic cell transplantation. Sequenced by immunoSEQ multiplex PCR; TCRdb stores in-frame clones only, minus some. The table lists roughly 6,400 clones, under 98% of them singletons. The time point was: recipient sample about 28 days before transplant, after cytoreduction. V was pared by 4 bases and J by 4 bases, with 4 bases of the junction left unmatched. Germline CDR1 SGHRS, CDR2 YFSETQ. CDR3 length: 13 amino acids. This chain links TRBV5-1 with TRBJ1-1; 7 bases are a match to TRBD1. The specimen was peripheral blood mononuclear cells, collected before stem cell transplant. The sequence was collected from a man aged 65 to 85 with acute myeloid leukemia. Some clones in this sample may be carry-over from other donors' samples. CDR3 DNA: TGCGCCAGCAGCCCAGGGACAGTCACTGAAGCTTTCTTT. This encodes CASSPGTVTEAFF.